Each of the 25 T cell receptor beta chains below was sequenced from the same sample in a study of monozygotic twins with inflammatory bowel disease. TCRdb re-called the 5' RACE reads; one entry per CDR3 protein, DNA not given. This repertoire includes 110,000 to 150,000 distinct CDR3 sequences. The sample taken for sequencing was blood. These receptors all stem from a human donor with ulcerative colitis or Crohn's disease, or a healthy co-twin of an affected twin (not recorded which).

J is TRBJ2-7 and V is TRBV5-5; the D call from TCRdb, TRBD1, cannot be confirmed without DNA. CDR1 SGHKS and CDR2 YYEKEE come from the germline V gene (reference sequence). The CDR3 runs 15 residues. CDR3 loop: CASSLIIVREYEQYF.

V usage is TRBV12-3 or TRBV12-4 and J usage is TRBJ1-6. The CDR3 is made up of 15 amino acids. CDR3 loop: CASNAEGSYNSPLHF.

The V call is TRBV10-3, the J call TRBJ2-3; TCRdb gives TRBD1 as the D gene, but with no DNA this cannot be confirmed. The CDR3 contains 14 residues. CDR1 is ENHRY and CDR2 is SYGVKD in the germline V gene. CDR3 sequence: CAISSDRSTDTQYF.

CDR3 sequence: CAISPAGSTEAFF. This chain joins TRBV10-3 and TRBJ1-1. The CDR3 loop spans 13 amino acids. Germline CDR1 is ENHRY and CDR2 is SYGVKD.

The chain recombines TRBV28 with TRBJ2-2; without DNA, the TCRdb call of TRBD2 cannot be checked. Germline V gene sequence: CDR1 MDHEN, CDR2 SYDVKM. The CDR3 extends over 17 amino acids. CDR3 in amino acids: CASSFPEGSGRSGELFF.

The CDR3 is CASSTLDTGEDTDTQYF. V is TRBV5-1 and J is TRBJ2-3; the TCRdb call, TRBD2, lacks DNA for checking. The CDR3 extends over 17 amino acids. Germline V CDR1 and CDR2: SGHRS, YFSETQ.

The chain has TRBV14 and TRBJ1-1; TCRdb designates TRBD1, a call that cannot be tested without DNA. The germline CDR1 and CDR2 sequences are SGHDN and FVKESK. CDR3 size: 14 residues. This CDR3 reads CASSLFLGGDGAFF. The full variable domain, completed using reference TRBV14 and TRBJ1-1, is EAGVTQFPSHSVIEKGQTVTLRCDPISGHDNLYWYRRVMGKEIKFLLHFVKESKQDESGMPNNRFLAERTGGTYSTLKVQPAELEDSGVYFCASSLFLGGDGAFFGQGTRLTVV.

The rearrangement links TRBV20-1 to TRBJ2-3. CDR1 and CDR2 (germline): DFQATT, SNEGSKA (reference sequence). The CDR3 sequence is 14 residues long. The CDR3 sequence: CSARDWLHTDTQYF.

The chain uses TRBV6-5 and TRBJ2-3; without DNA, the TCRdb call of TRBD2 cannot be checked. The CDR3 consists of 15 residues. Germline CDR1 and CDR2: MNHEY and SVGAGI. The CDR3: CASSYLAPSTDTQYF.

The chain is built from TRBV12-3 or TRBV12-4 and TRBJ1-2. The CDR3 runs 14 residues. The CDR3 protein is CASSFSDSNYGYTF.

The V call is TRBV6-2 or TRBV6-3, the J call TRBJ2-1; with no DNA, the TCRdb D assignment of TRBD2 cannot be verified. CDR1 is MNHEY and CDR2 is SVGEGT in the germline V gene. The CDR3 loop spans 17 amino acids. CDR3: CASSPGLAFRSYNEQFF.

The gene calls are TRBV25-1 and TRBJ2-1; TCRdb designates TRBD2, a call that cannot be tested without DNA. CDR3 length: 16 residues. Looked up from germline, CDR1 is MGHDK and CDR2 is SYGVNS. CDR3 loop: CASRGNHLASGGEQFF.

The CDR3 loop reads CASSASWTSGRGRDNEQFF. The V call is TRBV19, the J call TRBJ2-1; TCRdb's assignment of TRBD2 cannot be checked, as there is no DNA. Germline V gene data show CDR1 as LNHDA and CDR2 as SQIVND (reference sequence). This CDR3 has 19 residues.

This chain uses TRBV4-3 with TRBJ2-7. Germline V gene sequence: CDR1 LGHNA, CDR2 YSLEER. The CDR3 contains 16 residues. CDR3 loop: CASSQVRQNLAYEQYF.

This CDR3 reads CAWSNVLAGGQPQHF. The V gene is TRBV30, the J gene TRBJ1-5; TCRdb's assignment of TRBD1 cannot be checked, as there is no DNA. This CDR3 has 15 residues. Germline V gene lookup returns CDR1 GTSNPN and CDR2 SVGIG (reference sequence).

The CDR3 spells CAGSKESGTGELFF. The V call is TRBV7-9, the J call TRBJ2-2; TCRdb's D gene call, TRBD1, goes unchecked for lack of DNA. There are 14 residues in the CDR3. In germline, CDR1 is SEHNR, CDR2 FQNEAQ (reference sequence).

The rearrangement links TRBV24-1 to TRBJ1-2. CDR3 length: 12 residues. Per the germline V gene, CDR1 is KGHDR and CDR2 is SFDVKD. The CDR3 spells CATSDSGYGYTF.

CDR3 loop: CASSLYGTGDEAFF. This chain connects TRBV5-1 to TRBJ1-1; TCRdb outputs TRBD1, but without DNA this stays unchecked. Looked up from germline, CDR1 is SGHRS and CDR2 is YFSETQ. This CDR3 has 14 residues.

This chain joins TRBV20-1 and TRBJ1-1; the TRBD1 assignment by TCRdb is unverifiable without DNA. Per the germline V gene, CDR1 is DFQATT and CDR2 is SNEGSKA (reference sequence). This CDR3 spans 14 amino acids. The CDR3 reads CSARDLQGSTEAFF.

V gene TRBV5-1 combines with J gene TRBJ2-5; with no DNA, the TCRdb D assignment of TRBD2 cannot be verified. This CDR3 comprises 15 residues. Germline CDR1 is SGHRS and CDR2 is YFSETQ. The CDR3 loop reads CASSLERPNEETQYF.

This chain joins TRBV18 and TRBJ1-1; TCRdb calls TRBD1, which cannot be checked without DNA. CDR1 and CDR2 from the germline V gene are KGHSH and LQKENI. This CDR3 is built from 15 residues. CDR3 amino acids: CASSPPGGENTEAFF. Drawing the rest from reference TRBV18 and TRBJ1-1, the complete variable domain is NAGVMQNPRHLVRRRGQEARLRCSPMKGHSHVYWYRQLPEEGLKFMVYLQKENIIDESGMPKERFSAEFPKEGPSILRIQQVVRGDSAAYFCASSPPGGENTEAFFGQGTRLTVV.

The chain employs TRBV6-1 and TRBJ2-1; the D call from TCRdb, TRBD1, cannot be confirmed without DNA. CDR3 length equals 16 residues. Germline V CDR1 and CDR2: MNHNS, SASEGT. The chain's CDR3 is CASTRRQDRSYNEQFF.

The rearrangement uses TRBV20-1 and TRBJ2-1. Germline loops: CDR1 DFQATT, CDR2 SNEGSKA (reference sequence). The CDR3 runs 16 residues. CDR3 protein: CSARPDEASSYNEQFF.

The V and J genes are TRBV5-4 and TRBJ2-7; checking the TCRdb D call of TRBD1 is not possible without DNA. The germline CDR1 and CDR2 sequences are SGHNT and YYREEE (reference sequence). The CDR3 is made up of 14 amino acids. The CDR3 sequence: CASSSLWTGGEQYF.

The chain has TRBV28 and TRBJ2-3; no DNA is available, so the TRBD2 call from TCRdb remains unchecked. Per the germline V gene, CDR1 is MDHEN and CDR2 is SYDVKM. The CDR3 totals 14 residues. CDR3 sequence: CASSKRREGDTQYF.